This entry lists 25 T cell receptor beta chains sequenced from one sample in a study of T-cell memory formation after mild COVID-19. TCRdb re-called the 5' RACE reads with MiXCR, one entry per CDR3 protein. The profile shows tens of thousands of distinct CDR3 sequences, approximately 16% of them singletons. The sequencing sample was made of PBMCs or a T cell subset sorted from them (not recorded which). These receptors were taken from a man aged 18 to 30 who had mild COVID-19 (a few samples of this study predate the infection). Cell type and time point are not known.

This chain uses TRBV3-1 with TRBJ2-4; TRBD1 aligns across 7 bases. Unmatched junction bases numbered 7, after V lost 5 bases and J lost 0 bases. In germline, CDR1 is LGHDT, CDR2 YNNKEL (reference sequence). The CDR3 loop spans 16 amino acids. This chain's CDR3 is CASSGTARLAKNIQYF. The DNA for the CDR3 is TGTGCCAGCAGCGGGACAGCGAGACTAGCCAAAAACATTCAGTACTTC.

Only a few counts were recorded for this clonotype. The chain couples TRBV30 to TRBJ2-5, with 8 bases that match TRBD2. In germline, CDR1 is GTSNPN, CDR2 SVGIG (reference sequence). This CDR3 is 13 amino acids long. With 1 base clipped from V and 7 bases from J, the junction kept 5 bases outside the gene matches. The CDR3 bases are TGTGCCTGGAGTGAACGGGAGGGGGTGACCCAGTACTTC. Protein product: CAWSEREGVTQYF.

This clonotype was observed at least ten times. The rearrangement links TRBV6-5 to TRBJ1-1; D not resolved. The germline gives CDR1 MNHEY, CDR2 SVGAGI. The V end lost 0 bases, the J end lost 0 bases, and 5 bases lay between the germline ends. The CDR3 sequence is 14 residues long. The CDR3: CASSYSGLNTEAFF. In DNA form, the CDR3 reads TGTGCCAGCAGTTACTCCGGCCTGAACACTGAAGCTTTCTTT.

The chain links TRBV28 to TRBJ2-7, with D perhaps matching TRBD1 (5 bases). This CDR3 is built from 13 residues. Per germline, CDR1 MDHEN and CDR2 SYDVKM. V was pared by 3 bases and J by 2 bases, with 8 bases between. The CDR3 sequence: CASSFAGPYEQYV. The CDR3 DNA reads TGTGCCAGCAGTTTTGCAGGGCCCTACGAGCAGTACGTC.

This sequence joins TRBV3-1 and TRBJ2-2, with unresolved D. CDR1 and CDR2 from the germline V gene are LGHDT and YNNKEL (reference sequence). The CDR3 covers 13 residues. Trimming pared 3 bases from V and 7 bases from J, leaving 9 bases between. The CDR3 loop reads CASSQGLGGELFF. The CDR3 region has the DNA TGTGCCAGCAGCCAGGGTTTAGGCGGGGAGCTGTTTTTT.

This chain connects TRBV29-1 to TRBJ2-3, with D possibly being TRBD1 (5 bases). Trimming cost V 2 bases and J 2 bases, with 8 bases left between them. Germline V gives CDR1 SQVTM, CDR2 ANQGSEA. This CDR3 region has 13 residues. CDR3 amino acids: CSVERTNTDTQYF. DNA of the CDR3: TGCAGCGTTGAACGGACAAACACAGATACGCAGTATTTT.

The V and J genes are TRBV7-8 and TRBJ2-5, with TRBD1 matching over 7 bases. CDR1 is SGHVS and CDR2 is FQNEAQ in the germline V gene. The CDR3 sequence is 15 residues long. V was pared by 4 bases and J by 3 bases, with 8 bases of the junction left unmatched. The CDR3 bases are TGTGCCAGCAGCTCCAGCAGGGGGTATGAAGAGACCCAGTACTTC. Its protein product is CASSSSRGYEETQYF.

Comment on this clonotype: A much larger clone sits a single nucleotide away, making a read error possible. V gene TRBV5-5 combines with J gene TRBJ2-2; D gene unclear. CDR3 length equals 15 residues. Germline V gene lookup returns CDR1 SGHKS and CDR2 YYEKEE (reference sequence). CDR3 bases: TGTGCCAGCAGCTTGAGCAGGTCGAACACCGTGGAGCTGTTTTTT. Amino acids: CASSLSRSNTVELFF.

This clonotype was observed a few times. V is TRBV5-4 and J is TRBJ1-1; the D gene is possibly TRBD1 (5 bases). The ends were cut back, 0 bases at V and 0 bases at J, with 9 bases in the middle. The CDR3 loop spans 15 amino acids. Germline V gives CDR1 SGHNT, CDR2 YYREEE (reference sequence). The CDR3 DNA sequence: TGTGCCAGCAGCTTGGGACAGTTCCTGAACACTGAAGCTTTCTTT. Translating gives CASSLGQFLNTEAFF.

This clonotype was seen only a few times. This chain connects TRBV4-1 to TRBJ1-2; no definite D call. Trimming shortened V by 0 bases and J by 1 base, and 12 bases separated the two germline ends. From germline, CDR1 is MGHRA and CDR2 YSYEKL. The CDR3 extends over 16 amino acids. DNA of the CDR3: TGCGCCAGCAGCCAAGATCAACTGGTTATTAACTATGGCTACACCTTC. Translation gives CASSQDQLVINYGYTF.

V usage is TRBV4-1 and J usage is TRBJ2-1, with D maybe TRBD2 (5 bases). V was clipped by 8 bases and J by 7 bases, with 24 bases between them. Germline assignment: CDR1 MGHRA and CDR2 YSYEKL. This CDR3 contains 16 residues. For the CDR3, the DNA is TGCGCCAGCGTCAGACCTTTCCGTCCAAGAGGGAATGAGCAGTTCTTC. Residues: CASVRPFRPRGNEQFF.

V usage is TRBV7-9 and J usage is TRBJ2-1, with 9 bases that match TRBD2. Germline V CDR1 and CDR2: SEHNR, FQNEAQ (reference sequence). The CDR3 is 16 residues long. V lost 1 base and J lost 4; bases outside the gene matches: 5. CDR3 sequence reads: CASSLVIAGVYNEQFF. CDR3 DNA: TGTGCCAGCAGCTTAGTAATAGCGGGGGTGTACAATGAGCAGTTCTTC.

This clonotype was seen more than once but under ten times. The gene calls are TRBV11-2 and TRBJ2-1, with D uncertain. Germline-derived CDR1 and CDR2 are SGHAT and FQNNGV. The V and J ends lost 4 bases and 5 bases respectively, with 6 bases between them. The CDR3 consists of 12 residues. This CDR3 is CASSSIDNEQFF. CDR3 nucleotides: TGTGCCAGCAGCTCCATAGACAATGAGCAGTTCTTC.

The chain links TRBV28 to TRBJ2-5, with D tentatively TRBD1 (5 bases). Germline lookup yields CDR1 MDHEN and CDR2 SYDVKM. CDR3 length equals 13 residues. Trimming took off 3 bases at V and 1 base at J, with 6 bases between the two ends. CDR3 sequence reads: CASSFQGQETQYF. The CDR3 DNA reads TGTGCCAGCAGTTTCCAGGGCCAAGAGACCCAGTACTTC.

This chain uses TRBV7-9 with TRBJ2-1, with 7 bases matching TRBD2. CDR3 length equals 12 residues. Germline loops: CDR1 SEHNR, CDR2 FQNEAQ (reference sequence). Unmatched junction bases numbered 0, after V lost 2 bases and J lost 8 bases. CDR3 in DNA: TGTGCCAGCAGCTTACTAGCGGATGAGCAGTTCTTC. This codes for CASSLLADEQFF. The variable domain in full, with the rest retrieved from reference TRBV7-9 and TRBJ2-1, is DTGVSQNPRHKITKRGQNVTFRCDPISEHNRLYWYRQTLGQGPEFLTYFQNEAQLEKSRLLSDRFSAERPKGSFSTLEIQRTEQGDSAMYLCASSLLADEQFFGPGTRLTVL.

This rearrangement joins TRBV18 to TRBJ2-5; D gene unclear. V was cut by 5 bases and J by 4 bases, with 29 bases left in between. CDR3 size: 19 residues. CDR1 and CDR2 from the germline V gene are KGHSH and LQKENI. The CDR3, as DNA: TGTGCCAGCTCAAGCGCCATCCGCAGTCACCCCAGTTCGGTAGAGACCCAGTACTTC. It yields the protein CASSSAIRSHPSSVETQYF.

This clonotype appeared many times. The CDR3 spells CASSQNTILGETQYF. For the CDR3, the DNA is TGCGCCAGCAGCCAAAATACTATCTTGGGCGAGACCCAGTACTTC. The rearrangement joins TRBV4-3 to TRBJ2-5; D gene uncertain. This CDR3 is built from 15 residues. Germline CDR1 is LGHNA and CDR2 is YSLEER. The ends were cut back, 2 bases at V and 5 bases at J, with 15 bases in the middle.

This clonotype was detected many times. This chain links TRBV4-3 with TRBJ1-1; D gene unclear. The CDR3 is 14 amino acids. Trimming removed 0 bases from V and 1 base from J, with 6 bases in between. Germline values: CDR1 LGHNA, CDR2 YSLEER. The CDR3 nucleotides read TGCGCCAGCAGCCAAGATTCGGAGAACACTGAAGCTTTCTTT. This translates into CASSQDSENTEAFF.

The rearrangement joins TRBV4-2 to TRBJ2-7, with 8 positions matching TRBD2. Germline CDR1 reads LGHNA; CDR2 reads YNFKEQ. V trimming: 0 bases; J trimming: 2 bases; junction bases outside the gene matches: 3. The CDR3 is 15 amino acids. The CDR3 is CASSQETGGPYEQYF. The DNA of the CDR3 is TGTGCCAGCAGCCAAGAGACGGGAGGGCCCTACGAGCAGTACTTC.

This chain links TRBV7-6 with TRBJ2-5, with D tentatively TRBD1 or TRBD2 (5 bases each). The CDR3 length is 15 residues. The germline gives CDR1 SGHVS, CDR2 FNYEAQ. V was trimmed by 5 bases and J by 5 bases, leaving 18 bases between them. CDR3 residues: CASSHPPGAGETQYF. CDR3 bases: TGTGCCAGCAGCCACCCCCCCGGGGCCGGGGAGACCCAGTACTTC.

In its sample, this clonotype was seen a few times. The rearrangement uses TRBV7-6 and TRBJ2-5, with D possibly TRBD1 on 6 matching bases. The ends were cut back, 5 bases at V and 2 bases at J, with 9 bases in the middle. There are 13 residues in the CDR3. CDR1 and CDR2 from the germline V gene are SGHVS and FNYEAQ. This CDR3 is CASSPTGQETQYF. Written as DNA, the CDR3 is TGTGCCAGCAGCCCGACAGGACAAGAGACCCAGTACTTC. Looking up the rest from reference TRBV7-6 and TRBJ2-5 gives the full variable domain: GAGVSQSPRYKVTKRGQDVALRCDPISGHVSLYWYRQALGQGPEFLTYFNYEAQQDKSGLPNDRFSAERPEGSISTLTIQRTEQRDSAMYRCASSPTGQETQYFGPGTRLLVL.

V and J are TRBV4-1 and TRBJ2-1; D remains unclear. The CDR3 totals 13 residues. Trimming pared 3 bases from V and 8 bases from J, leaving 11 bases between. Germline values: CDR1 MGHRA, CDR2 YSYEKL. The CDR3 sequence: CASSQTLVDEQFF. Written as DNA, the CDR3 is TGCGCCAGCAGCCAGACCCTGGTGGATGAGCAGTTCTTC.

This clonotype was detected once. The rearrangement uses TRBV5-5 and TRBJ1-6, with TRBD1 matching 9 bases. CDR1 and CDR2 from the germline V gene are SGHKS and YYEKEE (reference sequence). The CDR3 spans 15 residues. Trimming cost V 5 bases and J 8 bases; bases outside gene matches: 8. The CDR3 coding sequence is TGTGCCAGCAGACGATCCCGGGACAGGGATTCACCCCTCCACTTT. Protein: CASRRSRDRDSPLHF.

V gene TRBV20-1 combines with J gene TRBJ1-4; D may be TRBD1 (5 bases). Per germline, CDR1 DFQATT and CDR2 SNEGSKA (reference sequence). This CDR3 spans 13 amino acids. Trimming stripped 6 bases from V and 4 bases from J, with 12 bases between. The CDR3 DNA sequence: TGCAGTGCCAACCGGGACGTTAATGAAAAACTGTTTTTT. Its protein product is CSANRDVNEKLFF.

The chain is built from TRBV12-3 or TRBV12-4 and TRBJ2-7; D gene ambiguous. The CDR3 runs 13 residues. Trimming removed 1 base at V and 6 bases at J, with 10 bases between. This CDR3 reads CASSLGPASEQYF. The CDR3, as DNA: TGTGCCAGCAGTTTAGGTCCAGCTTCCGAGCAGTACTTC.